The 17 T cell receptor beta chains reported below all come from one sample, sequenced in a study of CD8+CD57+ T cells in acquired aplastic anemia. Patients selected for sequencing had displayed CD8+CD57+ cell expansion by flow cytometry. CDR3 and TCR beta VDJ profiling relied on genomic DNA as the template. MiXCR was run by TCRdb on the reads, yielding one entry per CDR3 protein. There are around 170,000 distinct CDR3 sequences in the sample; roughly half occur only once, and about 9.5% lies in the top ten. The sample consisted of sorted CD4+, CD8+, or CD8+CD57+ T cells (not recorded which) from PBMCs. These receptors were taken from a human donor with aplastic anemia.

In this sample, this clonotype turned up once. The chain carries TRBV24-1 and TRBJ2-5; 7 nucleotides match TRBD1. This CDR3 is built from 15 residues. V was clipped by 4 bases and J by 1 base; unmatched bases: 5. Germline CDR1 reads KGHDR; CDR2 reads SFDVKD. The CDR3 region is CATSDPGQIQETQYF. CDR3 DNA: TGTGCCACCAGTGACCCGGGACAGATCCAAGAGACCCAGTACTTC.

The chain has TRBV19 and TRBJ2-1; TRBD2 agrees at 7 bases. The length of the CDR3 is 15 residues. Trimming took 9 bases from V and 3 from J; bases not matched to a gene: 11. In germline, CDR1 is LNHDA, CDR2 SQIVND (reference sequence). This chain's CDR3 is CASRFSGTGYNEQFF. The CDR3 coding sequence is TGTGCCAGCCGATTCAGCGGGACGGGCTACAATGAGCAGTTCTTC.

V usage is TRBV5-1 and J usage is TRBJ2-1; either TRBD1 or TRBD2 may fit D (6 bases each). Germline loops: CDR1 SGHRS, CDR2 YFSETQ. V lost 2 bases and J 7 bases, leaving 28 bases between the germline ends. The CDR3 length is 19 residues. CDR3 amino acids: CASSLLEPFPGGRGNEQFF. CDR3 sequence (DNA): TGCGCCAGCAGCTTACTGGAACCTTTCCCCGGGGGCCGGGGAAATGAGCAGTTCTTC. Supplemented by reference TRBV5-1 and TRBJ2-1, the full variable domain reads KAGVTQTPRYLIKTRGQQVTLSCSPISGHRSVSWYQQTPGQGLQFLFEYFSETQRNKGNFPGRFSGRQFSNSRSEMNVSTLELGDSALYLCASSLLEPFPGGRGNEQFFGPGTRLTVL.

The V call is TRBV24-1, the J call TRBJ2-1; D perhaps matches TRBD1 (6 bases). Germline-derived CDR1 and CDR2 are KGHDR and SFDVKD. The CDR3 has 17 amino acids. V gave up 4 bases and J gave up 0 bases, with 15 bases separating them. CDR3 residues: CATSDGKQGPSYNEQFF. Written as DNA, the CDR3 is TGTGCCACCAGTGACGGAAAACAGGGACCCTCCTACAATGAGCAGTTCTTC.

This clonotype was recorded a few times. The chain's CDR3 is CASSGISNYGYTF. The DNA of the CDR3 is TGTGCCAGCAGTGGCATTTCGAACTATGGCTACACCTTC. The chain couples TRBV2 to TRBJ1-2; D ambiguous. The CDR3 is 13 residues long. With 4 bases removed from V and 2 bases from J, the gap between germline ends came to 8 bases. Germline-derived CDR1 and CDR2 are SNHLY and FYNNEI.

The sample holds many counts of this clonotype. This sequence joins TRBV2 and TRBJ1-5, with no clear D. From germline, CDR1 is SNHLY and CDR2 FYNNEI. Trimming removed 0 bases at V and 4 bases at J, with 1 base between. There are 12 residues in the CDR3. The CDR3 loop is CASSEANQPQHF. In DNA, the CDR3 is TGTGCCAGCAGTGAAGCTAATCAGCCCCAGCATTTT.

This clonotype was seen ten or more times. This rearrangement joins TRBV12-5 to TRBJ1-2; possibly TRBD1 for D (5 bases). The CDR3 runs to 14 residues. Between the trimmed V and J ends, which lost 5 bases and 5 bases, there was a span of 15 bases. Germline values: CDR1 LGHNT, CDR2 FRNRAP. The CDR3 reads CASGPDGRGYGYTF. Here the CDR3 DNA reads TGTGCTAGTGGTCCTGACGGGAGGGGTTATGGCTACACCTTC.

The table lists this clonotype with a few counts. With a much larger clone just one base away, this may be a read error. V gene TRBV12-3 or TRBV12-4 combines with J gene TRBJ1-5; possibly TRBD1 for D (6 bases). CDR3 length: 12 amino acids. V gave up 10 bases and J gave up 6 bases, with 13 bases separating them. The CDR3 DNA reads as TGTGCCACCCGACAGGCTGGTCAGCCCCAGCATTTT. This translates into CATRQAGQPQHF.

Only one count was recorded for this clonotype. V usage is TRBV15 and J usage is TRBJ2-6; D is perhaps TRBD1 (6 bases). Germline V gene data show CDR1 as LNHNV and CDR2 as YYDKDF (reference sequence). The CDR3 runs 16 residues. Trimming stripped 6 bases from V and 1 base from J, with 13 bases between. The CDR3 sequence: CATREIQGSGANVLTF. The CDR3 DNA sequence: TGTGCCACCAGGGAAATACAGGGATCTGGGGCCAACGTCCTGACTTTC.

J is TRBJ1-1 and V is TRBV10-2, with TRBD1 matching 7 bases. The CDR3 length is 17 residues. With 3 bases clipped from V and 2 bases from J, the junction kept 12 bases outside the gene matches. Germline V gene data show CDR1 as WSHSY and CDR2 as SAAADI. Written as DNA, the CDR3 is TGCGCCAGCAGTGACCCACAGGGGCGAATCGGAAACACTGAAGCTTTCTTT. Its protein is CASSDPQGRIGNTEAFF.

The rearrangement uses TRBV15 and TRBJ1-5, with TRBD1 as a possible D gene (5 bases). CDR1 is LNHNV and CDR2 is YYDKDF in the germline V gene (reference sequence). This CDR3 is built from 15 residues. V lost 0 bases to trimming and J lost 7 bases, with 13 bases between them. CDR3: CATSRDDRGVQPQHF. The CDR3 DNA follows: TGTGCCACCAGCAGAGATGACAGAGGTGTACAGCCCCAGCATTTT.

This clonotype was found a few times. The rearrangement joins TRBV24-1 to TRBJ2-3, with D unclear. Deletions cut 2 bases from V and 3 bases from J, with 11 bases between. The CDR3 has 15 amino acids. Germline V gives CDR1 KGHDR, CDR2 SFDVKD. The CDR3 protein is CATSDSGQATDTQYF. CDR3 coding DNA: TGTGCCACCAGTGATTCCGGTCAGGCGACAGATACGCAGTATTTT.

This clonotype came up once. This chain connects TRBV11-2 to TRBJ2-5; 7 bases line up with TRBD1. This CDR3 has 17 amino acids. Germline loops: CDR1 SGHAT, CDR2 FQNNGV. V lost 5 bases and J lost 4; bases outside the gene matches: 16. The CDR3 nucleotides read TGTGCCAGCAGCCCCCGACAGGGTGGGAGTGGCCCAGAGACCCAGTACTTC. Its translation: CASSPRQGGSGPETQYF.

This clonotype was counted at least ten times. The rearrangement joins TRBV19 to TRBJ2-3; D is perhaps TRBD1 or TRBD2 (5 bases each). CDR3 size: 14 residues. Germline V gene data show CDR1 as LNHDA and CDR2 as SQIVND (reference sequence). The V gene lost 10 bases and the J gene lost 4 bases, with 18 bases spanning the gap. CDR3 loop: CATQRGNFPDTQYF. The CDR3 coding sequence is TGTGCCACCCAGAGGGGAAATTTTCCAGATACGCAGTATTTT.

This rearrangement joins TRBV7-9 to TRBJ1-6; D is undetermined. The CDR3 length is 14 residues. Trimming shortened V by 7 bases and J by 10 bases, and 17 bases separated the two germline ends. In germline, CDR1 is SEHNR, CDR2 FQNEAQ (reference sequence). CDR3 protein: CASTPLGIGSPLHF. As DNA, the CDR3 is TGTGCCAGCACCCCGCTTGGTATTGGGTCACCCCTCCACTTT.

This clonotype was seen repeatedly, ten times or more. The chain joins TRBV7-2 to TRBJ1-4; D is possibly TRBD1 (6 bases). This CDR3 contains 15 residues. V was cut by 6 bases and J by 7 bases, with 18 bases left in between. The germline CDR1 and CDR2 sequences are SGHTA and FQGNSA. In DNA, the CDR3 is TGTGCCAGCAGGGGCCTGGGGGGCGGGAGTGAAAAACTGTTTTTT. It specifies CASRGLGGGSEKLFF.

This clonotype came up a few times. The chain recombines TRBV25-1 with TRBJ1-6; D is perhaps TRBD1 (5 bases). This CDR3 has 14 residues. Germline V gene lookup returns CDR1 MGHDK and CDR2 SYGVNS. V lost 8 bases, J lost 12 bases, and 20 bases lay in between. The CDR3: CASGSGTDHLPLHF. The DNA for the CDR3 is TGTGCCAGCGGATCCGGGACGGATCACTTACCCCTCCACTTT.